The T cell receptor beta chain under discussion was sequenced for a study of T cell responses to AZD1222 COVID-19 vaccine. Study results and limitations: Receipt of two AZD1222 doses was followed by a rise in Spike-specific TCR breadth and depth. At baseline, seropositivity was found in only a handful of AZD1222 recipients.

The CDR3 has 13 amino acids. V shed 6 bases and J shed 4 bases, with 12 bases lying between them. CDR1 and CDR2 (germline): LNHDA, SQIVND (reference sequence). Measured with immunoSEQ multiplex PCR; TCRdb has only the in-frame clones, and not every one. The sample lists about 120,000 clones; about 93% were seen once. With respect to this clone: Its antigen is unidentified.

This specimen was peripheral blood, taken 28 days after the second dose of the MenACWY control vaccine. The clonotype was recovered from an adult who received the MenACWY meningococcal vaccine as a control. This chain joins TRBV19 and TRBJ1-1; weak D call: TRBD1 (5 bases). CDR3 residues: CASRIEGITEAFF. The CDR3 nucleotides read TGTGCCAGTAGAATCGAGGGGATCACTGAAGCTTTCTTT.